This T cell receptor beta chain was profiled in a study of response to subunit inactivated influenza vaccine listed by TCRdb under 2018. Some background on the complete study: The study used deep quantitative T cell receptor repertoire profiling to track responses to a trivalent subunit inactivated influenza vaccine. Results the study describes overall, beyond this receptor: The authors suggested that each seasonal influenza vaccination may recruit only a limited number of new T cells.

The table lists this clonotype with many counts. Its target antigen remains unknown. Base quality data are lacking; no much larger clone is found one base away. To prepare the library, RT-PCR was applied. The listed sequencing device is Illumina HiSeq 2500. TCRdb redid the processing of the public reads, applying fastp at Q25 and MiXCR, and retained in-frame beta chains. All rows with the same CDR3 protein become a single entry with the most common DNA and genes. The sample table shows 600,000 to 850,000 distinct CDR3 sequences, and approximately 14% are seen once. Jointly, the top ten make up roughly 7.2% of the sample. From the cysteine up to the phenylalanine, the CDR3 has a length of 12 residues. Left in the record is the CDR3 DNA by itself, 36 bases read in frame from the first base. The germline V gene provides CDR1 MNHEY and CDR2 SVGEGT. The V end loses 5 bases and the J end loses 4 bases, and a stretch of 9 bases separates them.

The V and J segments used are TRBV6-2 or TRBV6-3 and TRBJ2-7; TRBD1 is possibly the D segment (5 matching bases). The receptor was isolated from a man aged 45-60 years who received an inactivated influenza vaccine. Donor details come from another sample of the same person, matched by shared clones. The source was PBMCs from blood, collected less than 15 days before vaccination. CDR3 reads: CASSDRGYEQYF. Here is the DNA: TGTGCCAGCAGTGACAGAGGATACGAGCAGTACTTC.